This T cell receptor (beta chain) was recorded in a study of control samples from healthy donors and cancer patients. Some clones are missing from TCRdb's copy, which holds only in-frame ones; the method was immunoSEQ multiplex PCR. The table shows about 160,000 clones, with around 93% occurring only once. This CDR3 contains 13 residues. Germline CDR1 and CDR2: WNHNN and SYGVQD (reference sequence). V gave up 1 base and J gave up 3 bases, with 4 bases separating them. This TCR was recovered from a woman aged 55-75 years in good health. J is TRBJ1-5 and V is TRBV10-1; D not resolved. The sequenced sample was blood. CDR3: CASSECVNQPQHF. CDR3 sequence (DNA): TGCGCCAGCAGTGAGTGTGTCAATCAGCCCCAGCATTTT.